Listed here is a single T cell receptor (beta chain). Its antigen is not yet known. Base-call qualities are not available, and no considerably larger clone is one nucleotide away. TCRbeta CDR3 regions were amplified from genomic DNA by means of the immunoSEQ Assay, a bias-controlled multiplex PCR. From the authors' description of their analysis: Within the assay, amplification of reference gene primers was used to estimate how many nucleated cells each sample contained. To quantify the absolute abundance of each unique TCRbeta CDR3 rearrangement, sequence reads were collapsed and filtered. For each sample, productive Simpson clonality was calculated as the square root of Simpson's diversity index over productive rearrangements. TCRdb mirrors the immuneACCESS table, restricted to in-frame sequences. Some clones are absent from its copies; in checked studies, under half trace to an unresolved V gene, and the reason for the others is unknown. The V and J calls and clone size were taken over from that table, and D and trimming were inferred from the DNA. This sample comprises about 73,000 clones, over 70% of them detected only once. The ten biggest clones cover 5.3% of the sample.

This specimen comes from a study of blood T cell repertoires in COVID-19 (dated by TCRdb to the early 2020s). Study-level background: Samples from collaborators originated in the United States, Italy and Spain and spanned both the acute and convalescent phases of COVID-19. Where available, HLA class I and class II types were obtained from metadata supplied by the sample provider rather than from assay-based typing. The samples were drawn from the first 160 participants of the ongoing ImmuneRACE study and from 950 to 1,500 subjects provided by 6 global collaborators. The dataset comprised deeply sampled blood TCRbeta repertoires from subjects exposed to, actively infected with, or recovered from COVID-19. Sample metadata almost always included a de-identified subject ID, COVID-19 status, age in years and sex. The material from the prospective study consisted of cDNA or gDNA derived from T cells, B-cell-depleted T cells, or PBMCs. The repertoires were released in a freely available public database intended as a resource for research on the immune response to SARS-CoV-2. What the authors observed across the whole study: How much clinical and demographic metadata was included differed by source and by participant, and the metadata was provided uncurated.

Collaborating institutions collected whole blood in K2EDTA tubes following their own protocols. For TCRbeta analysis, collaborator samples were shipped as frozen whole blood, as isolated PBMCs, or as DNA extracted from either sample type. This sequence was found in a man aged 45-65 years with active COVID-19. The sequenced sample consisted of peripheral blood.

This receptor carries the CDR3 CSVGETGNTEAFF. The DNA sequence is TGCAGCGTGGGGGAGACAGGGAACACTGAAGCTTTCTTT. The sequence joins TRBV29-1 to TRBJ1-1; a tentative D call is TRBD1 (6 bases match). The CDR3 sequence holds 13 residues, the cysteine and phenylalanine included. Of all the DNA, just the CDR3 is kept, 39 bases in frame from base 1. CDR1 SQVTM and CDR2 ANQGSEA were looked up in the germline V gene. At the junction V is shortened by 6 bases and J by 1 base, with 12 bases in between. The full variable domain, with segments outside the CDR3 supplied by the reference TRBV29-1 and TRBJ1-1 proteins, appears as SAVISQKPSRDICQRGTSLTIQCQVDSQVTMMFWYRQQPGQSLTLIATANQGSEATYESGFVIDKFPISRPNLTFSTLTVSNMSPEDSSIYLCSVGETGNTEAFFGQGTRLTVV.